This T cell receptor (beta chain) was recovered during a study of brain T cells in children with intractable seizures. General observations from the study: Pre-surgery blood may have been undersampled, hiding some clones.

Profiling relied on immunoSEQ multiplex PCR, and the TCRdb table lists in-frame clones only, not all of them. This sample has about 80,000 clones; 90% to 95% occur once, and the top ten carry about 24%. The sequenced cases were selected for having the highest brain T cell transcript signatures. Worth noting for this clone: What it binds is unknown.

The receptor comes from a girl aged 2 to 9 with Rasmussen encephalitis and intractable seizures. The sample in question was peripheral blood, obtained at surgery.

The CDR3 spells CAWSRGLPYEQYF. The CDR3 nucleotides read TGTGCCTGGAGTCGGGGACTCCCCTACGAGCAGTACTTC. The chain has TRBV30 and TRBJ2-7, with D perhaps TRBD2 (6 bases). V gave up 2 bases and J gave up 2 bases, with 10 bases separating them. Germline-derived CDR1 and CDR2 are GTSNPN and SVGIG (reference sequence). The length of the CDR3 is 13 residues.